This record covers a single TCR beta chain. Antigen unknown. The sample originates from a study of cytomegalovirus exposure and HLA in healthy donors. Findings of the study overall: Cytomegalovirus association was listed for 164 TCR beta chains. Most observed TCR sequences were rare, whereas some public TCRs were detected in many donors. Most CMV-associated TCR beta chains appeared HLA-restricted in a later analysis. At a 0.05 false discovery rate, a later analysis found roughly 17,000 TCR beta sequences to be associated with HLA alleles.

Primers for the PCR totalled 60 Vbeta and 13 Jbeta. Here immunoSEQ multiplex PCR was the method, and the copy in TCRdb shows in-frame clones only, minus some. The sample records some 100,000 clones, roughly 82% being singletons. In germline, CDR1 is MGHRA, CDR2 YSYEKL. The CDR3 sequence is 14 residues long. V lost 4 bases to trimming and J lost 8 bases; unmatched junction nucleotides: 9. The chain combines TRBV4-1 with TRBJ1-1; 8 bases are a match to TRBD1. The clonotype comes from a young woman in good health and CMV-seronegative. The sample comprised PBMCs. DNA of the CDR3: TGCGCCAGCAGCCGCTTACTGGACAGGGCCGAAGCTTTCTTT. This codes for CASSRLLDRAEAFF.